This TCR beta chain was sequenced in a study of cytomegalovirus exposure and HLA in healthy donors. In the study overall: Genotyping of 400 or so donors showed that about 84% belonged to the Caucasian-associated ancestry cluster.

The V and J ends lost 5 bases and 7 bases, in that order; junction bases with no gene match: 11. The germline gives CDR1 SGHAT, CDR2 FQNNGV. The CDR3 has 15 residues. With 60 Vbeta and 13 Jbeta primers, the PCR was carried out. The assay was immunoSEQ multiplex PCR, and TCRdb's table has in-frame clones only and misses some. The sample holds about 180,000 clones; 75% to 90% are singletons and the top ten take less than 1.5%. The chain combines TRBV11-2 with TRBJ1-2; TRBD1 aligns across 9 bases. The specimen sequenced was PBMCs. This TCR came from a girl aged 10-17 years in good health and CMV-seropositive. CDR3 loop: CASSGVWTGVFGYTF. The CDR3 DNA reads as TGTGCCAGCAGCGGAGTATGGACAGGGGTGTTTGGCTACACCTTC.